A single sample gave rise to the 20 T cell receptor beta chains below, sequenced in a study of Ad26.COV2.S vaccination and SARS-CoV-2 variants. Here immunoSEQ multiplex PCR was the method, and the copy in TCRdb shows in-frame clones only, minus some. There are hundreds of thousands of clones in the sample; 92% occur only once, and about 3.9% lies in the top ten. Sequencing was performed on peripheral blood, taken after recovery from COVID-19. Every receptor here comes from a human donor who had recovered from COVID-19.

This chain connects TRBV29-1 to TRBJ2-7; a weak D match, TRBD1 (6 bases). Germline assignment: CDR1 SQVTM and CDR2 ANQGSEA. Trimming shortened V by 7 bases and J by 7 bases, and 14 bases separated the two germline ends. The CDR3 is made up of 11 amino acids. The CDR3 DNA reads TGCAGCGCCTTGAAAGGGGGAGAGCAGTACTTC. This encodes CSALKGGEQYF.

V gene TRBV29-1 combines with J gene TRBJ2-7; 7 bases agree with TRBD1. The CDR3 loop spans 13 amino acids. Germline V gene lookup returns CDR1 SQVTM and CDR2 ANQGSEA. With V trimmed by 4 bases and J by 7 bases, 10 bases remained unmatched. As DNA, the CDR3 is TGCAGCGTTGTTGTCAGGGGGTCTGGGGAGCAGTACTTC. It yields the protein CSVVVRGSGEQYF.

The gene calls are TRBV30 and TRBJ1-5, with 8 bases aligning to TRBD1. This CDR3 region has 19 residues. Germline trimming cut 0 bases from V and 0 bases from J; bases unmatched to any gene: 13. Per the germline V gene, CDR1 is GTSNPN and CDR2 is SVGIG (reference sequence). As DNA, the CDR3 is TGTGCCTGGAGTGTTAGGGGACAGGCCATCCCATATAGCAATCAGCCCCAGCATTTT. It yields the protein CAWSVRGQAIPYSNQPQHF.

The chain carries TRBV5-6 and TRBJ2-3; 12 positions agree with TRBD2. V shed 3 bases, J shed 1 base, and the junction held 12 bases outside the gene matches. CDR3 length: 19 amino acids. CDR1 is SGHDT and CDR2 is YYEEEE in the germline V gene. The chain's CDR3 is CASSSKTSGGFLGTDTQYF. CDR3 sequence (DNA): TGTGCCAGCAGCTCTAAAACTAGCGGGGGGTTCCTTGGCACAGATACGCAGTATTTT. The whole variable domain, filled in from reference TRBV5-6 and TRBJ2-3, reads DAGVTQSPTHLIKTRGQQVTLRCSPKSGHDTVSWYQQALGQGPQFIFQYYEEEERQRGNFPDRFSGHQFPNYSSELNVNALLLGDSALYLCASSSKTSGGFLGTDTQYFGPGTRLTVL.

This chain links TRBV5-1 with TRBJ2-5; maybe TRBD2 (7 bases). Germline CDR1 is SGHRS and CDR2 is YFSETQ. The CDR3 consists of 16 residues. Trimming removed 0 bases from V and 3 bases from J, with 15 bases in between. The CDR3 nucleotides read TGCGCCAGCAGCTTGGACGGCGGGGGCGTGAAAGAGACCCAGTACTTC. Protein product: CASSLDGGGVKETQYF.

The J gene is TRBJ1-2, the V gene TRBV28; D not resolved. The germline gives CDR1 MDHEN, CDR2 SYDVKM. The CDR3 has 14 amino acids. Trimming stripped 2 bases from V and 4 bases from J, with 11 bases between. CDR3 residues: CASSLGFEGYGYTF. The CDR3 coding sequence is TGTGCCAGCAGTTTAGGGTTTGAGGGCTATGGCTACACCTTC.

This sequence joins TRBV18 and TRBJ2-2, with D possibly TRBD1 on 5 matching bases. CDR3 length: 12 amino acids. Trimming cost V 6 bases and J 8 bases, with 10 bases left between them. In germline, CDR1 is KGHSH, CDR2 LQKENI. The CDR3 DNA reads as TGTGCCAGCTCGTCACAGGTTGGGGAGCTGTTTTTT. Its protein is CASSSQVGELFF.

The rearrangement uses TRBV6-6 and TRBJ2-1, with 12 bases identical to TRBD2. V was pared by 5 bases and J by 11 bases, with 10 bases of the junction left unmatched. The CDR3 is 15 residues long. Germline CDR1 reads MNHNY; CDR2 reads SVGAGI (reference sequence). The CDR3 DNA sequence: TGTGCCAGCAGTCACCAGGGACTAGCGGGCGTAAAGCAGTTCTTC. Its protein product is CASSHQGLAGVKQFF.

The V gene is TRBV7-3, the J gene TRBJ2-5, with 12 bases lining up with TRBD2. Per the germline V gene, CDR1 is SGHTA and CDR2 is FQGTGA. This CDR3 has 15 amino acids. Trimming took 5 bases from V and 1 from J; bases not matched to a gene: 2. For the CDR3, the DNA is TGTGCCAGCAGCCCTAGCGGGGGGGCCCAAGAGACCCAGTACTTC. Its protein is CASSPSGGAQETQYF.

The rearrangement links TRBV12-3 or TRBV12-4 to TRBJ1-2; 9 positions agree with TRBD1. The V gene end was trimmed by 6 bases and the J gene end by 6 bases; junction bases not matched to a gene: 5. This CDR3 is 13 amino acids long. CDR3 nucleotides: TGTGCCAGCAGACGCGGACAGGGGAATGGCTACACCTTC. Translating gives CASRRGQGNGYTF.

Concerning this clone: Other DNA sequences from this sample encode an identical CDR3 as well. V is TRBV19 and J is TRBJ2-7, with 10 bases identical to TRBD2. Germline CDR1 LNHDA, CDR2 SQIVND (reference sequence). V lost 6 bases and J lost 4; bases outside the gene matches: 9. CDR3 size: 15 residues. The CDR3 DNA reads as TGTGCCAGTAGCACGCTAGCGGGGGATTTTTACGAGCAGTACTTC. This sequence encodes CASSTLAGDFYEQYF.

The CDR3 bases are TGTGCCAGCAGCCAAGGCATACCGGGACGGAGTAATTCACCCCTCCACTTT. Protein sequence: CASSQGIPGRSNSPLHF. The chain is built from TRBV4-2 and TRBJ1-6; the D gene is possibly TRBD1 (5 bases). CDR1 LGHNA and CDR2 YNFKEQ come from the germline V gene. This CDR3 contains 17 residues. V lost 1 base and J lost 6, with 16 bases in between.

V is TRBV18 and J is TRBJ2-1; D not certain. The germline V gene has CDR1 KGHSH and CDR2 LQKENI. The CDR3 runs to 13 residues. V lost 3 bases, J lost 8 bases, and 11 bases lay in between. CDR3 DNA sequence: TGTGCCAGCTCACCCCGTGGGATCGATGAGCAGTTCTTC. It is translated as CASSPRGIDEQFF.

The V gene is TRBV9, the J gene TRBJ2-2; D is ambiguous. The V end was cut by 0 bases, the J end by 3 bases, with 9 bases between. Germline V gene lookup returns CDR1 SGDLS and CDR2 YYNGEE. The CDR3 is made up of 15 amino acids. CDR3 nucleotide sequence: TGTGCCAGCAGCGTAGACAACGTTCACACCGGGGAGCTGTTTTTT. Amino acids: CASSVDNVHTGELFF.

The chain joins TRBV14 to TRBJ1-2; D is ambiguous. V lost 2 bases and J lost 9, with 19 bases in between. Looked up from germline, CDR1 is SGHDN and CDR2 is FVKESK. CDR3 length equals 15 residues. Here the CDR3 DNA reads TGTGCCAGCAGCCAACTAGGACCGCGAGGCGATCGCTACACCTTC. The encoded protein is CASSQLGPRGDRYTF.

J is TRBJ2-3 and V is TRBV4-1; D gene ambiguous. V was pared by 1 base and J by 3 bases, with 5 bases between. This CDR3 has 13 residues. CDR1 and CDR2 from the germline V gene are MGHRA and YSYEKL. The CDR3 here is CASSQVGTDTQYF. The CDR3 DNA reads TGCGCCAGCAGCCAAGTTGGAACAGATACGCAGTATTTT.

The chain links TRBV11-2 to TRBJ2-1; D gene unclear. The germline V and J ends were trimmed by 7 bases and 1 base, with 5 bases remaining between them. The CDR3 contains 12 residues. In germline, CDR1 is SGHAT, CDR2 FQNNGV. This chain's CDR3 is CASTSSYNEQFF. The CDR3, as DNA: TGTGCCAGCACCTCGTCCTACAATGAGCAGTTCTTC.

The V and J genes are TRBV6-5 and TRBJ2-3; possibly TRBD2 for D (6 bases). V was pared by 0 bases and J by 4 bases, with 11 bases between. CDR3 length: 15 amino acids. Looked up from germline, CDR1 is MNHEY and CDR2 is SVGAGI. CDR3 loop: CASSYSAGLADTQYF. CDR3 nucleotides: TGTGCCAGCAGTTACTCGGCGGGGTTGGCAGATACGCAGTATTTT.

The chain joins TRBV4-3 to TRBJ1-5; D is unresolved. In germline, CDR1 is LGHNA, CDR2 YSLEER. The CDR3 sequence is 15 residues long. Deletions cut 0 bases from V and 5 bases from J, with 11 bases between. The CDR3 coding sequence is TGCGCCAGCAGCCAAGAGGGCTCCCCAGATCAGCCCCAGCATTTT. Translated: CASSQEGSPDQPQHF.

This rearrangement joins TRBV10-3 to TRBJ2-4; D gene unclear. Trimming removed 2 bases at V and 0 bases at J, with 8 bases between. CDR3 length: 15 amino acids. Germline V CDR1 and CDR2: ENHRY, SYGVKD. In DNA, the CDR3 is TGTGCCATCAGTGAGGGGTGGCGAGCCAAAAACATTCAGTACTTC. The encoded protein is CAISEGWRAKNIQYF.